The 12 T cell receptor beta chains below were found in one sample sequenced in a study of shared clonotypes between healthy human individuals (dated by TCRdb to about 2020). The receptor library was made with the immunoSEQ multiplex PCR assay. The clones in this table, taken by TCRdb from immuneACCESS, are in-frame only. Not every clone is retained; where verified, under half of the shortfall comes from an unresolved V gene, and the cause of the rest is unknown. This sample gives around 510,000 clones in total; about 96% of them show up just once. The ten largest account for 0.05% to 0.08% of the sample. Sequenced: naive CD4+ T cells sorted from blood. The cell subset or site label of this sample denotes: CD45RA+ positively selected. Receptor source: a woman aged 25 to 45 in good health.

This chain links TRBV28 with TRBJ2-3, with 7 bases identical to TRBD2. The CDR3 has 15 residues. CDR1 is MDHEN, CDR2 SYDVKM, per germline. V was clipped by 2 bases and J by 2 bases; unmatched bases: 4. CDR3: CASSLLAEPTDTQYF. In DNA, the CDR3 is TGTGCCAGCAGTTTACTAGCGGAGCCCACAGATACGCAGTATTTT.

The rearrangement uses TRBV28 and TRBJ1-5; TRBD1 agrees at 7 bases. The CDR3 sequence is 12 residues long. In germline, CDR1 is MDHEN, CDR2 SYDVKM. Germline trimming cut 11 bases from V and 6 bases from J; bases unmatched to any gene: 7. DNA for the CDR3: TGTGCCGCGGGGCAGGGGGGTCAGCCCCAGCATTTT. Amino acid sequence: CAAGQGGQPQHF.

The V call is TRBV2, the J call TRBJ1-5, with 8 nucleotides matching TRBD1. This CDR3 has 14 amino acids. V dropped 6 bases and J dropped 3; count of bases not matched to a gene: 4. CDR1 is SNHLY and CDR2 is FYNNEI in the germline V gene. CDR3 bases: TGTGCCAGCAGCAACAGGGGGTACAATCAGCCCCAGCATTTT. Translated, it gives CASSNRGYNQPQHF. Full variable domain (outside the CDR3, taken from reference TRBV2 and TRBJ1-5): EPEVTQTPSHQVTQMGQEVILRCVPISNHLYFYWYRQILGQKVEFLVSFYNNEISEKSEIFDDQFSVERPDGSNFTLKIRSTKLEDSAMYFCASSNRGYNQPQHFGDGTRLSIL.

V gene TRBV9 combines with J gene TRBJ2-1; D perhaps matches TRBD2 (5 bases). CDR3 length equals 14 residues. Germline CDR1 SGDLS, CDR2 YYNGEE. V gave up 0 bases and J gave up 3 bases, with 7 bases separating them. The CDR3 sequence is CASSVGRSYNEQFF. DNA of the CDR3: TGTGCCAGCAGCGTAGGGAGGAGCTACAATGAGCAGTTCTTC.

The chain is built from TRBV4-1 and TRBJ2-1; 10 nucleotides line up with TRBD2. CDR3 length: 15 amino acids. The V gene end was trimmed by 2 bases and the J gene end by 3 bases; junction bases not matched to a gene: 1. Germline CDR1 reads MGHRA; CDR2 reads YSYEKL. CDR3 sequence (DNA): TGCGCCAGCAGCCAACTAGCGGGAGTCTACAATGAGCAGTTCTTC. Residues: CASSQLAGVYNEQFF.

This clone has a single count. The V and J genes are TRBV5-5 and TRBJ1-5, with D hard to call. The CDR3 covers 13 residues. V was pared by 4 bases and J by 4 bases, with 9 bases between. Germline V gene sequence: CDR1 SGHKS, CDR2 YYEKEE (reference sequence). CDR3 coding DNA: TGTGCCAGCAGCAGAGATCCGAATCAGCCCCAGCATTTT. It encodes CASSRDPNQPQHF. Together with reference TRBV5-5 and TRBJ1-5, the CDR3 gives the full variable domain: DAGVTQSPTHLIKTRGQQVTLRCSPISGHKSVSWYQQVLGQGPQFIFQYYEKEERGRGNFPDRFSARQFPNYSSELNVNALLLGDSALYLCASSRDPNQPQHFGDGTRLSIL.

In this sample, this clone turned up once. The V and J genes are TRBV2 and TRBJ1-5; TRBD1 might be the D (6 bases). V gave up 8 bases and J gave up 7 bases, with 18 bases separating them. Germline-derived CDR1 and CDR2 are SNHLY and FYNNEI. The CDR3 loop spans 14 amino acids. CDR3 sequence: CASDERGRRQPQHF. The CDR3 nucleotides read TGTGCCAGCGACGAAAGGGGGAGAAGGCAGCCCCAGCATTTT. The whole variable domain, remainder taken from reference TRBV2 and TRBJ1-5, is EPEVTQTPSHQVTQMGQEVILRCVPISNHLYFYWYRQILGQKVEFLVSFYNNEISEKSEIFDDQFSVERPDGSNFTLKIRSTKLEDSAMYFCASDERGRRQPQHFGDGTRLSIL.

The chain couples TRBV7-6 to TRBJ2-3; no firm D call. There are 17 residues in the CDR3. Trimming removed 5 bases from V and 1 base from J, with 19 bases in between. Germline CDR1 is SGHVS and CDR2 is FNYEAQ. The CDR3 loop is CASSQPYNKRGTDTQYF. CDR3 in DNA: TGTGCCAGCAGCCAACCCTATAACAAACGGGGCACAGATACGCAGTATTTT.

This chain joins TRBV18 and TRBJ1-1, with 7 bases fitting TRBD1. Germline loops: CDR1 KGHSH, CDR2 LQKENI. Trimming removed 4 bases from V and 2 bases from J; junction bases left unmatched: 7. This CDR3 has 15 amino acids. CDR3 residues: CASSLQTGLNTEAFF. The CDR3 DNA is TGTGCCAGCTCACTCCAGACAGGGCTAAACACTGAAGCTTTCTTT.

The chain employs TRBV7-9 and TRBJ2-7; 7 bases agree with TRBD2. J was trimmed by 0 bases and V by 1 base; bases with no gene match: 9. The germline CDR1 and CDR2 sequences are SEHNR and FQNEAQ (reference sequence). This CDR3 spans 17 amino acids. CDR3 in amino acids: CASSLGRRERSSYEQYF. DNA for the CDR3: TGTGCCAGCAGCTTAGGACGGCGGGAGAGGAGCTCCTACGAGCAGTACTTC.

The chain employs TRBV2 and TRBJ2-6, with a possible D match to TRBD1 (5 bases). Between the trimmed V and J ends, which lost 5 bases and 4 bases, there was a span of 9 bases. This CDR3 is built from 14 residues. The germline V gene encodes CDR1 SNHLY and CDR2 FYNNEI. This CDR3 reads CASSQTGGANVLTF. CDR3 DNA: TGTGCCAGCAGTCAAACAGGAGGGGCCAACGTCCTGACTTTC. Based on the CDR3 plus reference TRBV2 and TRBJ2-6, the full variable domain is EPEVTQTPSHQVTQMGQEVILRCVPISNHLYFYWYRQILGQKVEFLVSFYNNEISEKSEIFDDQFSVERPDGSNFTLKIRSTKLEDSAMYFCASSQTGGANVLTFGAGSRLTVL.

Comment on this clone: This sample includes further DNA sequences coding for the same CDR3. The CDR3 sequence: CASSIGRGNQPQHF. The CDR3 bases are TGTGCCAGTAGTATTGGCAGGGGGAATCAGCCCCAGCATTTT. The chain employs TRBV19 and TRBJ1-5; 7 bases match TRBD1. V lost 3 bases and J lost 4; bases outside the gene matches: 3. The CDR3 extends over 14 amino acids. CDR1 is LNHDA, CDR2 SQIVND, per germline (reference sequence).